The 9 T cell receptor beta chains given below trace back to one sample, sequenced in a study of blood T cell repertoires in COVID-19 (dated by TCRdb to the early 2020s). Receptors were amplified or captured by the immunoSEQ multiplex PCR assay. TCRdb holds this immuneACCESS table with in-frame rearrangements only. Some clones are missing; in checked studies, unresolved V genes explain under half, and the rest has no known cause. The sample profile shows fewer than 200,000 clones; around 73% of them were found once. Around 15% of the sample belongs to the ten largest clones. Sequenced: PBMCs or T cells enriched from blood (not recorded which). These receptors all stem from a woman aged 50 to 60 who had recovered from COVID-19.

This clone was seen only a few times. The chain employs TRBV5-1 and TRBJ2-7; D perhaps matches TRBD2 (5 bases). The CDR3 loop spans 13 amino acids. CDR1 and CDR2 (germline): SGHRS, YFSETQ. V was shortened by 9 bases and J by 2 bases, with 15 bases between the two germline ends. Here the CDR3 reads CATSEADPYEQYF. CDR3 bases: TGCGCCACCTCCGAAGCGGACCCCTACGAGCAGTACTTC.

The J gene is TRBJ2-5, the V gene TRBV19; maybe TRBD1 (5 bases). The V end was cut by 5 bases, the J end by 5 bases, with 15 bases between. In germline, CDR1 is LNHDA, CDR2 SQIVND (reference sequence). This CDR3 is built from 14 residues. CDR3 bases: TGTGCCAGTAGTCCCCCTCAGGGAAGGGAGACCCAGTACTTC. Translating it yields CASSPPQGRETQYF.

The chain carries TRBV5-1 and TRBJ2-5, with 7 bases that match TRBD2. The CDR3 is 16 amino acids. Per the germline V gene, CDR1 is SGHRS and CDR2 is YFSETQ. V lost 4 bases and J lost 5; bases outside the gene matches: 14. CDR3: CASSPSGGRGRETQYF. CDR3 coding DNA: TGCGCCAGCAGCCCCAGCGGCGGGAGAGGGAGGGAGACCCAGTACTTC.

This CDR3 is CASTQRGATGELFF. Here the CDR3 DNA reads TGTGCCAGCACCCAGCGGGGTGCCACCGGGGAGCTGTTTTTT. The J gene is TRBJ2-2, the V gene TRBV7-2; 7 bases line up with TRBD2. Losses at the gene ends were 7 bases for V and 4 bases for J; bases not matched to a gene: 6. This CDR3 has 14 amino acids. The germline gives CDR1 SGHTA, CDR2 FQGNSA.

This chain joins TRBV18 and TRBJ2-1; 7 bases fit TRBD2. J lost 6 bases, V lost 3 bases, and 8 bases had no gene match. Germline CDR1 is KGHSH and CDR2 is LQKENI. There are 15 residues in the CDR3. In nucleotides, the CDR3 is TGTGCCAGCTCACCCCTAGCGGATCTCTCCAATGAGCAGTTCTTC. The encoded protein is CASSPLADLSNEQFF.

This clone occurred a few times. The chain combines TRBV4-2 with TRBJ1-4; the match to TRBD1 covers 8 bases. This CDR3 comprises 14 residues. Trimming at V came to 4 bases and at J to 7 bases, leaving 5 bases not matched to a gene. CDR1 and CDR2 (germline): LGHNA, YNFKEQ. The CDR3 DNA reads TGTGCCAGCAGCCTAGGACAGGGTACTGAAAAACTGTTTTTT. Its protein product is CASSLGQGTEKLFF.

V gene TRBV29-1 combines with J gene TRBJ2-1; TRBD2 matches 13 bases. The CDR3 is 17 amino acids. Trimming at V came to 5 bases and at J to 3 bases, leaving 10 bases not matched to a gene. Germline CDR1 is SQVTM and CDR2 is ANQGSEA. DNA of the CDR3: TGCAGCGTTCTACTAGCGGGAGGGCCGCCTGGCTACAATGAGCAGTTCTTC. Protein: CSVLLAGGPPGYNEQFF.

On this clone: Other DNA variants within this sample encode the same CDR3. The chain uses TRBV29-1 and TRBJ1-3; maybe TRBD1 (5 bases). The germline CDR1 and CDR2 sequences are SQVTM and ANQGSEA. V lost 6 bases and J 2 bases, leaving 11 bases between the germline ends. The CDR3 consists of 13 residues. The CDR3 DNA is TGCAGCGTGCCAGGGCCTACTGGAAACACCATATATTTT. This codes for CSVPGPTGNTIYF. Full variable domain (outside the CDR3, taken from reference TRBV29-1 and TRBJ1-3): SAVISQKPSRDICQRGTSLTIQCQVDSQVTMMFWYRQQPGQSLTLIATANQGSEATYESGFVIDKFPISRPNLTFSTLTVSNMSPEDSSIYLCSVPGPTGNTIYFGEGSWLTVV.

The chain carries TRBV27 and TRBJ2-5, with 7 positions matching TRBD1. Germline-derived CDR1 and CDR2 are MNHEY and SMNVEV (reference sequence). CDR3 size: 17 residues. Trimming removed 2 bases from V and 5 bases from J; junction bases left unmatched: 14. The CDR3: CASSLAFKGALRETQYF. The CDR3 DNA is TGTGCCAGCAGTTTAGCCTTTAAGGGGGCGCTCCGGGAGACCCAGTACTTC.